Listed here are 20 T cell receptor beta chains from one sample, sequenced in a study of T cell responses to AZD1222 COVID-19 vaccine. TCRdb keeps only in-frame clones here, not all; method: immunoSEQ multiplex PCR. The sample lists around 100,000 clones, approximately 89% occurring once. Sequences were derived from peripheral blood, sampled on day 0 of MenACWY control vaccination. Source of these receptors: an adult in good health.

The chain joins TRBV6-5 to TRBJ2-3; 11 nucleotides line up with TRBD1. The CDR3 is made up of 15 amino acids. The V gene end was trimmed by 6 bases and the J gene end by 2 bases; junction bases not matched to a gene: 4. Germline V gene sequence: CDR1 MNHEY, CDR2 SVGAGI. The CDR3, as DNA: TGTGCCAGCAGCTGGGGACAGGGGGACACAGATACGCAGTATTTT. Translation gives CASSWGQGDTDTQYF.

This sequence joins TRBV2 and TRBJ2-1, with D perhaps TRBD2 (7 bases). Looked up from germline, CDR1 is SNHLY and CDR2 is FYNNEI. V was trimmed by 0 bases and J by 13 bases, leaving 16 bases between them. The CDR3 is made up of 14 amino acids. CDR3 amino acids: CASSEALGGGRQFF. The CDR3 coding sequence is TGTGCCAGCAGTGAAGCGCTTGGCGGGGGCCGCCAGTTCTTC.

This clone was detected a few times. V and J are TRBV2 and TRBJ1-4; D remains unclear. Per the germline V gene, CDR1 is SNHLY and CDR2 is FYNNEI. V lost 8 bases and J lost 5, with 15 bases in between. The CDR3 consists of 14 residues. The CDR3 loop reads CASVKGEGNEKLFF. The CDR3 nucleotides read TGTGCCAGCGTTAAGGGTGAGGGAAATGAAAAACTGTTTTTT.

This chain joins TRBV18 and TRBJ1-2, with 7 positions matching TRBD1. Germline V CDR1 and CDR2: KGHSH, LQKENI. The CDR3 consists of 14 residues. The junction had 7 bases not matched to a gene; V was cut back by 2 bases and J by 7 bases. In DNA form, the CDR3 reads TGTGCCAGCTCACCAACCGAGACAGGGAGTGGCTACACCTTC. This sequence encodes CASSPTETGSGYTF. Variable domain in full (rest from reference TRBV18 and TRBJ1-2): NAGVMQNPRHLVRRRGQEARLRCSPMKGHSHVYWYRQLPEEGLKFMVYLQKENIIDESGMPKERFSAEFPKEGPSILRIQQVVRGDSAAYFCASSPTETGSGYTFGSGTRLTVV.

The CDR3 DNA reads as TGCGCCAGCAGCTTGTTGGCAGGCCTCTCTGGAAACACCATATATTTT. Translated, it gives CASSLLAGLSGNTIYF. This chain links TRBV5-1 with TRBJ1-3; D unresolved. The CDR3 loop spans 16 amino acids. Germline V CDR1 and CDR2: SGHRS, YFSETQ. V lost 1 base and J 0 bases, leaving 11 bases between the germline ends. Supplemented by reference TRBV5-1 and TRBJ1-3, the full variable domain reads KAGVTQTPRYLIKTRGQQVTLSCSPISGHRSVSWYQQTPGQGLQFLFEYFSETQRNKGNFPGRFSGRQFSNSRSEMNVSTLELGDSALYLCASSLLAGLSGNTIYFGEGSWLTVV.

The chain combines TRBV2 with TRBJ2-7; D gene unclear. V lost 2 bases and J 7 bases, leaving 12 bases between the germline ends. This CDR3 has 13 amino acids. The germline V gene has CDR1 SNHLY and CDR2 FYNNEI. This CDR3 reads CASSELPVEEQYF. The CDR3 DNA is TGTGCCAGCAGTGAACTCCCGGTGGAGGAGCAGTACTTC.

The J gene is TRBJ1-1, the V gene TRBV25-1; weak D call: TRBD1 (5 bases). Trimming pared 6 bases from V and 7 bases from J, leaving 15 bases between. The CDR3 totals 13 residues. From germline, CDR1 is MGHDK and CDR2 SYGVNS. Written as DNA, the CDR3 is TGTGCCAGCAGACCCTCAGGGACGGGTGAAGCTTTCTTT. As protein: CASRPSGTGEAFF.

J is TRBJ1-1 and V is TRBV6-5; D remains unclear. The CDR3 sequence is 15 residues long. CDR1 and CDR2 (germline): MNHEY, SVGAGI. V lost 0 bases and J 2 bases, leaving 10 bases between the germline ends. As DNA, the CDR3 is TGTGCCAGCAGTTACTCAACGTCGCTTAACACTGAAGCTTTCTTT. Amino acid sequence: CASSYSTSLNTEAFF.

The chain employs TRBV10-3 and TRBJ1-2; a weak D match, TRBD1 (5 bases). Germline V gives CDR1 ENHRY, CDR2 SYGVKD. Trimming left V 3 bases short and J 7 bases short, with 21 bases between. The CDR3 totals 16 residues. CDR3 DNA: TGTGCCATCAGTGACCAGGGAATACAGTATCAGTCTGGCTACACCTTC. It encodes CAISDQGIQYQSGYTF.

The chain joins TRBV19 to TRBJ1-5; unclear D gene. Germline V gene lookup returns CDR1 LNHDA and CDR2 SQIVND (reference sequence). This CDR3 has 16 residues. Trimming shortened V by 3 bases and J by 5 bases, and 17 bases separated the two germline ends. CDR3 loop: CASSISRLYIDQPQHF. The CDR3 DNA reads TGTGCCAGTAGTATTTCCAGACTCTATATAGATCAGCCCCAGCATTTT.

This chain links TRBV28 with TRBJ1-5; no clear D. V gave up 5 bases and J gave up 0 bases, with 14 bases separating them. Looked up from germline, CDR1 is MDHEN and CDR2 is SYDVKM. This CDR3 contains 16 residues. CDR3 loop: CASSPQSGHSNQPQHF. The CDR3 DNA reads TGTGCCAGCAGTCCCCAGTCAGGTCATAGCAATCAGCCCCAGCATTTT.

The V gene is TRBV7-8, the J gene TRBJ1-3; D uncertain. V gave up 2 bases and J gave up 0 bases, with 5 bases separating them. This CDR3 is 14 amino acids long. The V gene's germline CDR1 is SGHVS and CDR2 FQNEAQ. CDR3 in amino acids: CASSLPSSGNTIYF. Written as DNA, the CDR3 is TGTGCCAGCAGCTTACCATCCTCTGGAAACACCATATATTTT.

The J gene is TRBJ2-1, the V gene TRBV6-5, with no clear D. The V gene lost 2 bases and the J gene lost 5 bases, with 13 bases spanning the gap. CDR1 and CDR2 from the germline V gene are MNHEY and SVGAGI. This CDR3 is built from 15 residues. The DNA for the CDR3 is TGTGCCAGCAGTTACACGGGCCCCCCTAACAATGAGCAGTTCTTC. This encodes CASSYTGPPNNEQFF.

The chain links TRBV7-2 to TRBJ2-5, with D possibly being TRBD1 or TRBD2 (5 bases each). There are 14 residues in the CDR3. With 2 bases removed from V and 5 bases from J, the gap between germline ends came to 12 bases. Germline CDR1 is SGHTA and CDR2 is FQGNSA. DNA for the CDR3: TGTGCCAGCAGCTTACGGGGCGGCGGGGAGACCCAGTACTTC. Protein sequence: CASSLRGGGETQYF.

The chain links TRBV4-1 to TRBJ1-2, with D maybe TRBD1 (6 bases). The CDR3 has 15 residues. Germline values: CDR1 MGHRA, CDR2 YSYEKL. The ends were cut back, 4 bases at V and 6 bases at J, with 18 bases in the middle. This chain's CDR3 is CASSLSTGGQHGYTF. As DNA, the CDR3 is TGCGCCAGCAGCCTCTCAACGGGGGGGCAACATGGCTACACCTTC.

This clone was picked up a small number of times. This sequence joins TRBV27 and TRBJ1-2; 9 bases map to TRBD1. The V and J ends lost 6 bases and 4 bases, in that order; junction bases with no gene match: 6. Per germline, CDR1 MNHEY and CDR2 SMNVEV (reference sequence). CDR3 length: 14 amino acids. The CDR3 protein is CASSLGDRAYGYTF. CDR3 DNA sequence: TGTGCCAGCAGCCTGGGGGACAGGGCCTATGGCTACACCTTC.

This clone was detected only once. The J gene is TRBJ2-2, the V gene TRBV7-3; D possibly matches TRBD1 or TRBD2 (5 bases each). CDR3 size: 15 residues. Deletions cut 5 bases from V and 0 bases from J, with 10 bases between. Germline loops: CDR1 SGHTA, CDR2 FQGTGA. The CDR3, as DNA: TGTGCCAGCAGCCCGGGACGGGCGAACACCGGGGAGCTGTTTTTT. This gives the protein CASSPGRANTGELFF.

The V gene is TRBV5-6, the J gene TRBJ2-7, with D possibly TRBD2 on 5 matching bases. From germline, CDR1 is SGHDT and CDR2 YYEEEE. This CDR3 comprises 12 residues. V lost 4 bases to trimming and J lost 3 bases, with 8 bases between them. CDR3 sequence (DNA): TGTGCCAGCAGCAGAGACTACTACGAGCAGTACTTC. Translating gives CASSRDYYEQYF.

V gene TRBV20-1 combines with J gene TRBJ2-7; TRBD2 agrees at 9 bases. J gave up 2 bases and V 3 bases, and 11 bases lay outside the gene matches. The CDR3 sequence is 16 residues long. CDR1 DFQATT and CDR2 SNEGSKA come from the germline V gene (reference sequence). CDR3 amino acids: CSASLPKRGATYEQYF. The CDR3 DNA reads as TGCAGTGCTAGTCTCCCCAAGCGGGGGGCCACCTACGAGCAGTACTTC.

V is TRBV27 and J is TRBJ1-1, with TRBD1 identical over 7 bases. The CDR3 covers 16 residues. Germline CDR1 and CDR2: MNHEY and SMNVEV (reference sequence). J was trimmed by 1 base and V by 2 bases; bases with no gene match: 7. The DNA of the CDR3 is TGTGCCAGCAGTTTAAGGGGGCGGGGACAGAACACTGAAGCTTTCTTT. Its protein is CASSLRGRGQNTEAFF.